This passage covers 4 T cell receptor beta chains from one sample sequenced in a study of cytomegalovirus exposure and HLA in healthy donors. Vbeta (60) and Jbeta (13) primers were used in the PCR. Data came from immunoSEQ multiplex PCR; TCRdb stores just in-frame clones and leaves some out. The sample yields fewer than 150,000 clones, 74% seen once. What was sequenced was PBMCs. These receptors were collected from a woman aged 50 to 60 in good health and CMV-seropositive.

This clone came up once. The chain uses TRBV29-1 and TRBJ1-5, with TRBD1 identical over 9 bases. The germline CDR1 and CDR2 sequences are SQVTM and ANQGSEA. Unmatched junction bases numbered 9, after V lost 5 bases and J lost 4 bases. The CDR3 runs 15 residues. The CDR3, as DNA: TGCAGCGTTCAAACCGGGACAGGGTATAATCAGCCCCAGCATTTT. It encodes CSVQTGTGYNQPQHF.

By sample share, this clone is medium-sized. The rearrangement links TRBV6-1 to TRBJ2-7; TRBD2 matches 10 bases. Trimming removed 3 bases from V and 0 bases from J; junction bases left unmatched: 2. From germline, CDR1 is MNHNS and CDR2 SASEGT. This CDR3 spans 15 amino acids. The CDR3 sequence is CASSDSSGGSYEQYF. Written as DNA, the CDR3 is TGTGCCAGCAGTGATTCTAGCGGGGGCTCCTACGAGCAGTACTTC.

The chain carries TRBV18 and TRBJ1-1; D is undetermined. Germline V CDR1 and CDR2: KGHSH, LQKENI. The CDR3 is made up of 12 amino acids. Trimming shortened V by 6 bases and J by 6 bases, and 11 bases separated the two germline ends. The CDR3 region is CASSQTRAEAFF. DNA for the CDR3: TGTGCCAGCTCCCAAACGAGGGCTGAAGCTTTCTTT.

The V gene is TRBV18, the J gene TRBJ1-2; 7 bases align to TRBD1. Germline CDR1 reads KGHSH; CDR2 reads LQKENI. The CDR3 covers 15 residues. Germline trimming cut 6 bases from V and 4 bases from J; bases unmatched to any gene: 11. The CDR3 bases are TGTGCCAGCTCCCGAGCAACAGGGGTGGGCTATGGCTACACCTTC. Residues: CASSRATGVGYGYTF.